Listed below are T cell receptor beta chains from one sample, sequenced in a study of blood T cell repertoires in COVID-19. Sequencing was performed with immunoSEQ multiplex PCR; in TCRdb, only in-frame clones are kept and a portion is missing. The data hold about 490,000 clones, with 70% to 90% observed a single time. The source material was peripheral blood. The receptor set was obtained from a human donor in a cohort sampled during active COVID-19. CDR3s include the opening cysteine and the closing phenylalanine or tryptophan. The D gene is left open where the match is weak. Only some rows state a clone size, as once, few, many or a class for expanded clones.

j_gene	abundance	d_gene	v_gene	CDR3nt	CDR3aa
TRBJ2-5	-	TRBD2	TRBV7-8	TGTGCCATCCTTAGACTAGCGGGAGTAAGAGAGACCCAGTACTTC	CAILRLAGVRETQYF
TRBJ2-2	-	TRBD1	TRBV27	TGTGCCAGCAGGTCCCCGGACAGGGCCGTGTTCGGGGAGCTGTTTTTT	CASRSPDRAVFGELFF
TRBJ1-1	-	TRBD1	TRBV4-1	TGCGCCAGCAGCCAAGTTCGAACAGGGGCTGGGAACACTGAAGCTTTCTTT	CASSQVRTGAGNTEAFF
TRBJ1-2	-	TRBD1	TRBV12-3/TRBV12-4	TGTGCCAGCAGTTTGAGGGACAGAGAGGGCTACACCTTC	CASSLRDREGYTF
TRBJ2-7	-	-	TRBV2	TGTGCCAGCAGTCTGACTTGGGAGCAGTACTTC	CASSLTWEQYF
TRBJ2-1	-	TRBD2	TRBV3-1/TRBV3-2	TGTGCCAGCAGCCAAGAGGAGACTAGCGGAACCTACAATGAGCAGTTCTTC	CASSQEETSGTYNEQFF
TRBJ2-5	many	-	TRBV10-3	TGTGCCATCCGGGACACAGCCGAAGAGACCCAGTACTTC	CAIRDTAEETQYF
TRBJ2-1	-	-	TRBV6-2/TRBV6-3	TGTGCCAGCAGCTGGGGACCGGGAGCCTCAAATGAGCAGTTCTTC	CASSWGPGASNEQFF
TRBJ2-4	-	-	TRBV7-3	TGTGCCAGCAGCTTAAACGTAGTAGCCAAAAACATTCAGTACTTC	CASSLNVVAKNIQYF
TRBJ1-5	-	TRBD1	TRBV7-2	TGTGCCAGCAGCTTAGGCCGACAGGGTCATCAGCCCCAGCATTTT	CASSLGRQGHQPQHF
TRBJ1-3	-	-	TRBV6-1	TGTGCCAGCAGTGAACGAAGGGGGATAGGACGAAACACCATATATTTT	CASSERRGIGRNTIYF
TRBJ1-5	-	TRBD1	TRBV2	TGTGCCAGCGGGCGACGACAGGGGGGGAATCAGCCCCAGCATTTT	CASGRRQGGNQPQHF
TRBJ1-2	-	TRBD1	TRBV20-1	TGCAGTGCTAGTACTTCCGGGACAGGGGGCGACTATGGCTACACCTTC	CSASTSGTGGDYGYTF
TRBJ2-7	-	TRBD1	TRBV7-8	TGTGCCAGCAGCTTAGGGGGACAGGGGGCCTACGAGCAGTACTTC	CASSLGGQGAYEQYF
TRBJ2-2	-	TRBD2	TRBV6-1	TGTGCCAGCAGTGGACCGGGACTAGCGGGAGAGGGCGGGGAGCTGTTTTTT	CASSGPGLAGEGGELFF
TRBJ1-1	-	TRBD1	TRBV10-3	TGTGCCATCAGTGACCCGGGGGACAGAGGCCACACTGAAGCTTTCTTT	CAISDPGDRGHTEAFF
TRBJ1-1	-	-	TRBV6-6	TGTGCCAGCAGTTACTCCCGGAGGCGGGACACTGAAGCTTTCTTT	CASSYSRRRDTEAFF
TRBJ2-7	-	-	TRBV19	TGTGCCAGTAGTATTCAGGCGACTAGTCCCCACGAGCAGTACTTC	CASSIQATSPHEQYF
TRBJ2-3	few	TRBD2	TRBV7-2	TGTGCCAGCAGCTCCGGACTAGCCTCAGATACGCAGTATTTT	CASSSGLASDTQYF
TRBJ2-1	-	TRBD2	TRBV5-1	TGCGCCAGCAGCTGGACTAGCGGGAGCCGATACAATGAGCAGTTCTTC	CASSWTSGSRYNEQFF
TRBJ1-5	-	TRBD1	TRBV25-1	TGTGCCAGCAGTAAGGGGACAGAGGCCCAGCCCCAGCATTTT	CASSKGTEAQPQHF
TRBJ1-2	-	TRBD1	TRBV27	TGTGCCAGCAGTTTAATAGGTACAGGGGGCGTTGGCTACACCTTC	CASSLIGTGGVGYTF
TRBJ2-1	-	-	TRBV5-1	TGCGCCAGCAGCTGGCTGGATGAGCAGTTCTTC	CASSWLDEQFF
TRBJ1-6	-	-	TRBV7-9	TGTGCCAGCAGCTCGACAGCCAATTCACCCCTCCACTTT	CASSSTANSPLHF